The 27 T cell receptor beta chains given below trace back to one sample, sequenced in a study of cytomegalovirus exposure and HLA in healthy donors. Both 60 Vbeta primers and 13 Jbeta primers went into the PCR. Some clones are missing from TCRdb's copy, which holds only in-frame ones; the method was immunoSEQ multiplex PCR. The table shows 95,000 to 150,000 clones, with around 72% occurring only once. The sample comprised PBMCs. These receptors all come from a man under 40 in good health and CMV-seronegative.

The CDR3 DNA sequence: TGTGCCAGCAGCTGGGCAGGGGACACTGAAGCTTTCTTT. It codes for CASSWAGDTEAFF. V is TRBV5-5 and J is TRBJ1-1; D might be TRBD1 (6 bases). V lost 3 bases and J 3 bases, leaving 9 bases between the germline ends. The CDR3 is 13 amino acids. Germline CDR1 SGHKS, CDR2 YYEKEE (reference sequence).

The genes are TRBV7-9 and TRBJ1-4; 7 bases map to TRBD1. There are 14 residues in the CDR3. Per germline, CDR1 SEHNR and CDR2 FQNEAQ (reference sequence). Unmatched junction bases numbered 3, after V lost 3 bases and J lost 5 bases. CDR3 residues: CASSLGQSNEKLFF. CDR3 coding DNA: TGTGCCAGCAGCTTGGGACAGAGCAATGAAAAACTGTTTTTT.

The chain links TRBV6-5 to TRBJ2-3, with 10 nucleotides matching TRBD1. V trimming: 2 bases; J trimming: 4 bases; junction bases outside the gene matches: 3. CDR1 and CDR2 from the germline V gene are MNHEY and SVGAGI. The CDR3 covers 15 residues. The CDR3 sequence: CASSYRDRGPDTQYF. CDR3 nucleotides: TGTGCCAGCAGTTACCGGGACAGGGGCCCAGATACGCAGTATTTT.

The rearrangement joins TRBV7-9 to TRBJ1-1; D is uncertain. Trimming shortened V by 2 bases and J by 5 bases, and 6 bases separated the two germline ends. There are 12 residues in the CDR3. CDR1 and CDR2 from the germline V gene are SEHNR and FQNEAQ (reference sequence). The CDR3: CASSLLTTEAFF. The CDR3 region has the DNA TGTGCCAGCAGCTTACTAACGACTGAAGCTTTCTTT.

The genes are TRBV30 and TRBJ2-1, with TRBD1 matching over 8 bases. Germline CDR1 is GTSNPN and CDR2 is SVGIG (reference sequence). The CDR3 covers 13 residues. V was pared by 0 bases and J by 8 bases, with 3 bases of the junction left unmatched. The CDR3 here is CAWSVDRGYEQFF. The CDR3 DNA follows: TGTGCCTGGAGTGTCGACAGGGGCTATGAGCAGTTCTTC.

The rearrangement joins TRBV11-2 to TRBJ2-2; 13 bases map to TRBD2. V lost 6 bases and J lost 6; bases outside the gene matches: 4. The CDR3 is made up of 15 amino acids. Germline-derived CDR1 and CDR2 are SGHAT and FQNNGV. CDR3 bases: TGTGCCAGCAGTCCCGGACTAGCGGGAGCCGGGGAGCTGTTTTTT. The encoded protein is CASSPGLAGAGELFF.

The chain joins TRBV30 to TRBJ1-1; the D is unclear. The CDR3 is made up of 12 amino acids. Germline loops: CDR1 GTSNPN, CDR2 SVGIG (reference sequence). The V and J ends lost 0 bases and 5 bases respectively, with 7 bases between them. CDR3 DNA sequence: TGTGCCTGGAGTGTGGGAGGGACTGAAGCTTTCTTT. Translating it yields CAWSVGGTEAFF.

The V gene is TRBV5-6, the J gene TRBJ1-1; the D is unclear. Germline V gives CDR1 SGHDT, CDR2 YYEEEE. Trimming removed 4 bases from V and 4 bases from J, with 8 bases in between. The CDR3 is 12 amino acids. The CDR3 region is CASSEQATEAFF. The CDR3 bases are TGTGCCAGCAGCGAGCAGGCCACTGAAGCTTTCTTT.

This chain joins TRBV6-5 and TRBJ1-1; D is ambiguous. The CDR3 contains 16 residues. Trimming cost V 0 bases and J 1 base, with 12 bases left between them. Germline lookup yields CDR1 MNHEY and CDR2 SVGAGI. Here the CDR3 reads CASSYSLSQSNTEAFF. CDR3 bases: TGTGCCAGCAGTTACTCACTTAGCCAGTCGAACACTGAAGCTTTCTTT.

This clone has a single count. This chain links TRBV6-4 with TRBJ1-1, with D tentatively TRBD1 (6 bases). The CDR3 length is 15 residues. Germline V gene sequence: CDR1 MRHNA, CDR2 SNTAGT. V shed 6 bases and J shed 1 base, with 15 bases lying between them. The CDR3 loop is CASRAPDRTNTEAFF. The CDR3 DNA reads TGTGCCAGCAGGGCCCCCGACAGGACGAACACTGAAGCTTTCTTT.

This sequence joins TRBV10-2 and TRBJ1-6; D not resolved. Trimming shortened V by 6 bases and J by 9 bases, and 18 bases separated the two germline ends. Germline-derived CDR1 and CDR2 are WSHSY and SAAADI. The CDR3 has 15 amino acids. The DNA for the CDR3 is TGCGCCAGCAGGTCCGACTCGATCGGTGGTTCACCCCTCCACTTT. It specifies CASRSDSIGGSPLHF.

In its sample, this clone was seen a few times. V gene TRBV4-2 combines with J gene TRBJ2-7; D not resolved. This CDR3 comprises 14 residues. V was shortened by 1 base and J by 4 bases, with 11 bases between the two germline ends. Germline V gives CDR1 LGHNA, CDR2 YNFKEQ. CDR3 sequence: CASSQARGGYEQYF. The CDR3 DNA follows: TGTGCCAGCAGCCAAGCCCGCGGTGGGTACGAGCAGTACTTC.

The chain employs TRBV7-2 and TRBJ1-1; TRBD1 matches 9 bases. The CDR3 extends over 13 amino acids. Germline CDR1 reads SGHTA; CDR2 reads FQGNSA. Trimming cost V 5 bases and J 5 bases; bases outside gene matches: 3. CDR3 nucleotides: TGTGCCAGCAGCCAGGGACAGGGAACTGAAGCTTTCTTT. Amino acid sequence: CASSQGQGTEAFF.

The rearrangement uses TRBV29-1 and TRBJ1-3; no definite D call. Germline V gene sequence: CDR1 SQVTM, CDR2 ANQGSEA. The V end lost 7 bases, the J end lost 0 bases, and 7 bases lay between the germline ends. The CDR3 sequence is 12 residues long. The CDR3 protein is CSAATSGNTIYF. CDR3 bases: TGCAGCGCCGCTACCTCTGGAAACACCATATATTTT.

This sequence joins TRBV19 and TRBJ2-1; perhaps TRBD2 as D (5 bases). This CDR3 region has 14 residues. Trimming removed 1 base from V and 5 bases from J, with 9 bases in between. Per germline, CDR1 LNHDA and CDR2 SQIVND (reference sequence). CDR3 residues: CASSIGNGNNEQFF. CDR3 coding DNA: TGTGCCAGTAGTATAGGTAACGGGAACAATGAGCAGTTCTTC.

This clone is a singleton in its sample. The chain combines TRBV4-1 with TRBJ2-7; TRBD1 is a possible D gene (5 bases). Germline V gene data show CDR1 as MGHRA and CDR2 as YSYEKL. V was trimmed by 1 base and J by 2 bases, leaving 18 bases between them. There are 17 residues in the CDR3. The CDR3 is CASSQVPRAGSTYEQYF. Here the CDR3 DNA reads TGCGCCAGCAGCCAAGTTCCCCGGGCAGGGTCCACCTACGAGCAGTACTTC.

The chain uses TRBV29-1 and TRBJ2-5; TRBD1 matches at 7 bases. Germline lookup yields CDR1 SQVTM and CDR2 ANQGSEA. This CDR3 has 13 amino acids. The V and J ends lost 6 bases and 4 bases, in that order; junction bases with no gene match: 8. This chain's CDR3 is CSVETGWGETQYF. CDR3 nucleotides: TGCAGCGTCGAGACAGGGTGGGGAGAGACCCAGTACTTC.

The chain has TRBV6-5 and TRBJ2-2; D ambiguous. This CDR3 has 12 amino acids. Deletions cut 5 bases from V and 9 bases from J, with 10 bases between. CDR1 MNHEY and CDR2 SVGAGI come from the germline V gene. The DNA of the CDR3 is TGTGCCAGCAGTCCGACAAGTAGGGAGCTGTTTTTT. Residues: CASSPTSRELFF.

V is TRBV5-1 and J is TRBJ2-7; 11 bases match TRBD2. With 2 bases clipped from V and 3 bases from J, the junction kept 4 bases outside the gene matches. This CDR3 has 15 amino acids. Germline CDR1 SGHRS, CDR2 YFSETQ. DNA for the CDR3: TGCGCCAGCAGCTTCGTAGCGGGGGGGATCTACGAGCAGTACTTC. Its protein product is CASSFVAGGIYEQYF.

This clone has just a few counts. This sequence joins TRBV4-1 and TRBJ1-2, with D hard to call. Germline assignment: CDR1 MGHRA and CDR2 YSYEKL. This CDR3 spans 13 amino acids. With 0 bases removed from V and 5 bases from J, the gap between germline ends came to 7 bases. DNA for the CDR3: TGCGCCAGCAGCCAAGACGGGGTATATGGCTACACCTTC. The encoded protein is CASSQDGVYGYTF.

The rearrangement joins TRBV19 to TRBJ2-5, with TRBD1 identical over 8 bases. The CDR3 runs 22 residues. V gave up 4 bases and J gave up 3 bases; unmatched junction bases: 28. CDR1 and CDR2 from the germline V gene are LNHDA and SQIVND (reference sequence). CDR3 region: CASSTEAAGQAFFRDMKETQYF. The CDR3 DNA reads as TGTGCCAGTAGTACGGAAGCCGCGGGACAGGCGTTTTTTAGGGATATGAAAGAGACCCAGTACTTC.

The chain is built from TRBV10-3 and TRBJ2-1; D is possibly TRBD2 (6 bases). Between the trimmed V and J ends, which lost 0 bases and 0 bases, there was a span of 9 bases. CDR1 is ENHRY, CDR2 SYGVKD, per germline. This CDR3 has 16 amino acids. The CDR3 here is CAISESAGSSYNEQFF. CDR3 in DNA: TGTGCCATCAGTGAGTCGGCGGGGAGCTCCTACAATGAGCAGTTCTTC.

This sequence joins TRBV19 and TRBJ2-5; tentatively, D is TRBD1 (5 bases). The CDR3 is 15 amino acids. The V and J ends lost 7 bases and 2 bases respectively, with 17 bases between them. Germline CDR1 and CDR2: LNHDA and SQIVND (reference sequence). The CDR3 loop reads CASNDRFLPQETQYF. For the CDR3, the DNA is TGTGCCAGTAATGACAGATTTTTGCCACAAGAGACCCAGTACTTC.

This chain joins TRBV5-8 and TRBJ2-5; 12 bases match TRBD1. This CDR3 has 15 amino acids. Germline CDR1 and CDR2: SGHTS and YDEGEE. V lost 4 bases and J lost 5; bases outside the gene matches: 6. The CDR3 nucleotides read TGTGCCAGCAGCCTGGGGACAGGGGGCCTTGAGACCCAGTACTTC. Its translation is CASSLGTGGLETQYF.

The V gene is TRBV11-2, the J gene TRBJ2-2, with D unresolved. The V gene's germline CDR1 is SGHAT and CDR2 FQNNGV. CDR3 length: 15 residues. Trimming pared 4 bases from V and 2 bases from J, leaving 11 bases between. The CDR3: CASSSTQGNTGELFF. The CDR3 nucleotides are TGTGCCAGCAGCTCGACTCAAGGCAACACCGGGGAGCTGTTTTTT.

V and J are TRBV12-5 and TRBJ2-5, with 10 bases identical to TRBD2. The CDR3 has 15 residues. Germline V gives CDR1 LGHNT, CDR2 FRNRAP. V lost 7 bases and J lost 1; bases outside the gene matches: 6. DNA of the CDR3: TGTGCTAGTGCTCCCCGGACTAGCGGCCAAGAGACCCAGTACTTC. Amino acids: CASAPRTSGQETQYF.

With respect to this clone: One end of the junction varies from germline; a read error may be responsible. This chain joins TRBV7-9 and TRBJ1-6, with a possible D match to TRBD1 (6 bases). The CDR3 is 15 residues long. Per the germline V gene, CDR1 is SEHNR and CDR2 is FQNEAQ (reference sequence). CDR3 sequence reads: CSSSPRTDTNSPLHF. The CDR3 DNA reads TGTTCCAGCAGCCCTCGGACAGACACCAATTCACCCCTCCACTTT. Together with reference TRBV7-9 and TRBJ1-6, the CDR3 gives the full variable domain: DTGVSQNPRHKITKRGQNVTFRCDPISEHNRLYWYRQTLGQGPEFLTYFQNEAQLEKSRLLSDRFSAERPKGSFSTLEIQRTEQGDSAMYLCSSSPRTDTNSPLHFGNGTRLTVT.